Below, one T cell receptor (beta chain) is given with its context. The CDR3 totals 16 residues. V was shortened by 4 bases and J by 0 bases, with 16 bases between the two germline ends. CDR1 is MNHNS and CDR2 is SASEGT in the germline V gene. During active infection, Seattle patients enrolled and were then monitored through disease. The sample originates from a study of blood T cell repertoires in COVID-19. Study background: The United States, Italy and Spain were the sources of the acute and convalescent COVID-19 samples.

Here immunoSEQ multiplex PCR was the method, and the copy in TCRdb shows in-frame clones only, minus some. Here the sample spans about 76,000 clones, roughly 84% being singletons. V is TRBV6-1 and J is TRBJ2-7; possibly TRBD2 for D (5 bases). Sequenced sample: peripheral blood. The receptor comes from a man aged 55-75 years with COVID-19, enrolled during active disease. The CDR3 reads CASSVSGNFPSYEQYF. The CDR3 nucleotides are TGTGCCAGCAGTGTTTCCGGGAATTTTCCCTCCTACGAGCAGTACTTC.